Listed here are 32 T cell receptor beta chains from one sample, sequenced in a study of sequential checkpoint blockade in melanoma. Indicated treatment: randomized to nivolumab then ipilimumab (arm A) or the reverse (arm B). Repertoires were generated with immunoSEQ multiplex PCR, while TCRdb's copy carries only in-frame clones and drops some. The profile shows over 5,000 clones, roughly 87% of them singletons. The sample was CD8+ T cells sorted from blood (inferred from file names), taken from a patient given nivolumab and ipilimumab in sequence. The receptors stem from a human donor with melanoma.

This sequence joins TRBV28 and TRBJ1-1; TRBD1 might be the D (6 bases). V lost 2 bases and J 4 bases, leaving 20 bases between the germline ends. The CDR3 spans 17 residues. The V gene's germline CDR1 is MDHEN and CDR2 SYDVKM. The CDR3 DNA follows: TGTGCCAGCAGTTTAGGTTCCGGGGGGCCTTTGGGCACTGAAGCTTTCTTT. This encodes CASSLGSGGPLGTEAFF.

The gene calls are TRBV7-9 and TRBJ2-7; 10 bases are shared with TRBD1. V lost 0 bases, J lost 1 base, and 3 bases stayed unmatched. This CDR3 is built from 16 residues. Germline CDR1 is SEHNR and CDR2 is FQNEAQ (reference sequence). This CDR3 is CASSLARTGGSYEQYF. The DNA of the CDR3 is TGTGCCAGCAGCTTAGCACGGACAGGGGGATCCTACGAGCAGTACTTC. Combining the CDR3 with reference TRBV7-9 and TRBJ2-7 gives the whole variable domain DTGVSQNPRHKITKRGQNVTFRCDPISEHNRLYWYRQTLGQGPEFLTYFQNEAQLEKSRLLSDRFSAERPKGSFSTLEIQRTEQGDSAMYLCASSLARTGGSYEQYFGPGTRLTVT.

The J gene is TRBJ2-1, the V gene TRBV7-3; a weak D match, TRBD2 (5 bases). Germline CDR1 reads SGHTA; CDR2 reads FQGTGA. This CDR3 is 16 amino acids long. V was pared by 5 bases and J by 0 bases, with 14 bases between. The chain's CDR3 is CASSLCRGSSYNEQFF. The CDR3 nucleotides read TGTGCCAGCAGCCTGTGCAGAGGGAGCTCCTACAATGAGCAGTTCTTC.

The sample holds one count of this clone. V gene TRBV29-1 combines with J gene TRBJ1-1; the match to TRBD1 covers 8 bases. This CDR3 is 16 amino acids long. Germline CDR1 is SQVTM and CDR2 is ANQGSEA. Trimming took 2 bases from V and 6 from J; bases not matched to a gene: 14. The CDR3 DNA is TGCAGCGTTGAATCCGCAGGGGGCGGAGGGAGCGCTGAAGCTTTCTTT. Translated: CSVESAGGGGSAEAFF. Full variable domain (rest looked up from reference TRBV29-1 and TRBJ1-1): SAVISQKPSRDICQRGTSLTIQCQVDSQVTMMFWYRQQPGQSLTLIATANQGSEATYESGFVIDKFPISRPNLTFSTLTVSNMSPEDSSIYLCSVESAGGGGSAEAFFGQGTRLTVV.

The chain employs TRBV25-1 and TRBJ1-1, with a possible D match to TRBD1 (5 bases). This CDR3 is built from 15 residues. Germline V lookup: CDR1 MGHDK, CDR2 SYGVNS. With 5 bases removed from V and 4 bases from J, the gap between germline ends came to 17 bases. The CDR3 loop is CASSLMGGSGTEAFF. CDR3 DNA sequence: TGTGCCAGCAGTCTAATGGGGGGTTCGGGCACTGAAGCTTTCTTT.

The J gene is TRBJ2-3, the V gene TRBV19; D ambiguous. V lost 7 bases and J lost 0, with 17 bases in between. The CDR3 length is 16 residues. Germline values: CDR1 LNHDA, CDR2 SQIVND (reference sequence). The CDR3 reads CASKESADSSTDTQYF. Here the CDR3 DNA reads TGTGCCAGTAAAGAATCCGCCGACTCTAGCACAGATACGCAGTATTTT.

V gene TRBV28 combines with J gene TRBJ1-2; tentatively, D is TRBD1 (5 bases). Germline V gene data show CDR1 as MDHEN and CDR2 as SYDVKM. V was pared by 5 bases and J by 1 base, with 11 bases between. This CDR3 has 14 residues. CDR3 loop: CASSAVRVNYGYTF. CDR3 in DNA: TGTGCCAGCAGTGCGGTCAGGGTTAACTATGGCTACACCTTC.

This rearrangement joins TRBV28 to TRBJ2-1; 8 bases are a match to TRBD2. Germline trimming cut 2 bases from V and 4 bases from J; bases unmatched to any gene: 4. This CDR3 spans 15 amino acids. The V gene's germline CDR1 is MDHEN and CDR2 SYDVKM. CDR3 protein: CASSLSGGGYNEQFF. CDR3 in DNA: TGTGCCAGCAGTTTAAGCGGGGGTGGGTACAATGAGCAGTTCTTC.

The chain recombines TRBV2 with TRBJ2-5, with TRBD2 identical over 7 bases. With 6 bases clipped from V and 9 bases from J, the junction kept 16 bases outside the gene matches. The CDR3 totals 15 residues. Germline V gene lookup returns CDR1 SNHLY and CDR2 FYNNEI. Here the CDR3 DNA reads TGTGCCAGCAGACACGATTGGGGCGGGGGTAAGGCCCAGTACTTC. Its protein product is CASRHDWGGGKAQYF.

This clone occurred a few times. The V gene is TRBV19, the J gene TRBJ2-1; D uncertain. The CDR3 runs 13 residues. Germline CDR1 and CDR2: LNHDA and SQIVND (reference sequence). Trimming removed 9 bases from V and 0 bases from J, with 9 bases in between. The CDR3 region has the DNA TGTGCCAGCAGCGATTTCTCCTACAATGAGCAGTTCTTC. Its translation is CASSDFSYNEQFF.

The chain has TRBV11-3 and TRBJ2-1; D gene uncertain. V was trimmed by 1 base and J by 4 bases, leaving 14 bases between them. CDR3 length equals 16 residues. The germline V gene encodes CDR1 SGHNT and CDR2 YENEEA. DNA of the CDR3: TGTGCCAGCAGCTTAGCCCCCGGAGACTTATACAATGAGCAGTTCTTC. Translation: CASSLAPGDLYNEQFF.

This clone came up once. This chain links TRBV5-1 with TRBJ1-2; weak D call: TRBD1 (5 bases). The V end lost 0 bases, the J end lost 7 bases, and 16 bases lay between the germline ends. CDR1 and CDR2 (germline): SGHRS, YFSETQ. The CDR3 consists of 15 residues. The CDR3, as DNA: TGCGCCAGCAGCTTGGCCTGGGGGGGGACCGGTGGCTACACCTTC. Residues: CASSLAWGGTGGYTF.

V and J are TRBV5-6 and TRBJ2-1, with 10 positions matching TRBD2. There are 16 residues in the CDR3. Germline CDR1 and CDR2: SGHDT and YYEEEE. V gave up 2 bases and J gave up 8 bases; unmatched junction bases: 10. Here the CDR3 reads CASSFFSGRSVYEQFF. The CDR3 region has the DNA TGTGCCAGCAGCTTTTTTAGCGGGAGGTCGGTCTATGAGCAGTTCTTC.

This sequence joins TRBV28 and TRBJ1-1; TRBD1 is a possible D gene (5 bases). Between the trimmed V and J ends, which lost 2 bases and 9 bases, there was a span of 10 bases. CDR1 and CDR2 (germline): MDHEN, SYDVKM. This CDR3 is built from 12 residues. CDR3: CASSLRGQKAFF. DNA for the CDR3: TGTGCCAGCAGTTTAAGGGGCCAGAAAGCTTTCTTT.

V gene TRBV9 combines with J gene TRBJ2-7; the match to TRBD1 covers 10 bases. V shed 3 bases and J 3 bases; nucleotides not matched to a gene: 6. Germline lookup yields CDR1 SGDLS and CDR2 YYNGEE. CDR3 length equals 15 residues. The CDR3 sequence: CASSATGGAVYEQYF. The CDR3 DNA reads TGTGCCAGCAGCGCGACAGGGGGCGCCGTCTACGAGCAGTACTTC.

The V call is TRBV19, the J call TRBJ1-5, with a tentative D call TRBD1 (5 bases). The CDR3 has 18 residues. The germline V and J ends were trimmed by 2 bases and 0 bases, with 17 bases remaining between them. Germline V CDR1 and CDR2: LNHDA, SQIVND (reference sequence). The CDR3 sequence: CASSILQGMVYSNQPQHF. The CDR3 DNA reads TGTGCCAGTAGTATACTCCAGGGAATGGTCTATAGCAATCAGCCCCAGCATTTT.

In this sample, this clone turned up once. The chain joins TRBV7-9 to TRBJ1-1, with D possibly TRBD1 on 6 matching bases. This CDR3 is built from 15 residues. Germline CDR1 reads SEHNR; CDR2 reads FQNEAQ (reference sequence). Trimming cost V 7 bases and J 1 base, with 16 bases left between them. This chain's CDR3 is CASTPRGGPNTEAFF. For the CDR3, the DNA is TGTGCCAGCACCCCCCGGGGGGGCCCGAACACTGAAGCTTTCTTT.

The chain uses TRBV6-6 and TRBJ2-2, with TRBD2 identical over 10 bases. The length of the CDR3 is 16 residues. Per germline, CDR1 MNHNY and CDR2 SVGAGI (reference sequence). After removal of 6 bases from V and 4 bases from J, the junction contained 8 bases not matched to a gene. The CDR3 is CASSPTAGGFTGELFF. In nucleotides, the CDR3 is TGTGCCAGCAGCCCTACAGCGGGAGGGTTCACCGGGGAGCTGTTTTTT.

The chain employs TRBV4-1 and TRBJ2-5; perhaps TRBD1 as D (6 bases). V gave up 4 bases and J gave up 1 base, with 16 bases separating them. CDR1 is MGHRA and CDR2 is YSYEKL in the germline V gene. The CDR3 runs to 16 residues. CDR3 amino acids: CASSPLTRGFQETQYF. The CDR3 bases are TGCGCCAGCAGCCCTCTTACCAGGGGATTCCAAGAGACCCAGTACTTC.

The chain uses TRBV11-3 and TRBJ2-3; D gene uncertain. CDR1 is SGHNT and CDR2 is YENEEA in the germline V gene. The V end lost 1 base, the J end lost 4 bases, and 3 bases lay between the germline ends. This CDR3 has 12 amino acids. Written as DNA, the CDR3 is TGTGCCAGCAGCTTAGCTTCAGATACGCAGTATTTT. Translation gives CASSLASDTQYF.

This clone was seen a handful of times. This rearrangement joins TRBV6-9 to TRBJ2-7, with TRBD1 matching over 10 bases. CDR3 length equals 14 residues. The J segment lost 3 bases and the V segment lost 6 bases, leaving 5 bases of the junction unmatched. Per the germline V gene, CDR1 is MNHGY and CDR2 is SVAAGI. CDR3 sequence reads: CASSPGQGSYEQYF. CDR3 DNA sequence: TGTGCCAGCAGCCCGGGACAGGGGAGCTACGAGCAGTACTTC.

A single count supports this clone. This sequence joins TRBV27 and TRBJ2-1, with TRBD2 matching 11 bases. The germline V gene encodes CDR1 MNHEY and CDR2 SMNVEV (reference sequence). The CDR3 contains 15 residues. With V trimmed by 4 bases and J by 6 bases, 5 bases remained unmatched. The CDR3 loop is CASSYTSGSVNEQFF. CDR3 coding DNA: TGTGCCAGCAGTTATACTAGCGGGAGTGTCAATGAGCAGTTCTTC.

The genes are TRBV4-1 and TRBJ2-5; TRBD2 matches at 8 bases. The CDR3 extends over 16 amino acids. The V gene end was trimmed by 3 bases and the J gene end by 4 bases; junction bases not matched to a gene: 10. Looked up from germline, CDR1 is MGHRA and CDR2 is YSYEKL. The CDR3 region is CASSQGRGLAPETQYF. The DNA for the CDR3 is TGCGCCAGCAGCCAGGGACGTGGACTAGCTCCAGAGACCCAGTACTTC.

The rearrangement uses TRBV19 and TRBJ2-4; a possible D gene is TRBD2 (6 bases). CDR3 length: 13 amino acids. Germline V gene lookup returns CDR1 LNHDA and CDR2 SQIVND (reference sequence). The ends were cut back, 5 bases at V and 8 bases at J, with 13 bases in the middle. This CDR3 reads CASSHTSLHIQYF. Written as DNA, the CDR3 is TGTGCCAGTAGTCATACTAGCCTGCACATTCAGTACTTC.

This chain joins TRBV13 and TRBJ1-6, with a possible D match to TRBD1 (6 bases). The CDR3 is 14 residues long. V was shortened by 3 bases and J by 7 bases, with 10 bases between the two germline ends. The germline CDR1 and CDR2 sequences are PRHDT and FYEKMQ (reference sequence). The CDR3 DNA reads as TGTGCCAGCAGCTTGACAGGAGCAAATTCACCCCTCCACTTT. Encoded protein: CASSLTGANSPLHF.

The chain has TRBV27 and TRBJ2-3; 10 nucleotides align to TRBD2. The CDR3 totals 15 residues. Germline trimming cut 5 bases from V and 4 bases from J; bases unmatched to any gene: 6. Germline V CDR1 and CDR2: MNHEY, SMNVEV (reference sequence). The CDR3 loop is CASSPSGGVPDTQYF. The CDR3 coding sequence is TGTGCCAGCAGTCCAAGCGGGGGGGTGCCAGATACGCAGTATTTT.

This clone is deemed large (0.1 to 1%). The rearrangement uses TRBV10-3 and TRBJ2-7, with D uncertain. The V and J ends lost 1 base and 6 bases respectively, with 7 bases between them. The CDR3 has 12 amino acids. CDR1 is ENHRY, CDR2 SYGVKD, per germline. The CDR3 nucleotides are TGTGCCATCAGTGAGTGGCGGCTCGAGCAGTACTTC. Translated: CAISEWRLEQYF.

The chain combines TRBV6-1 with TRBJ2-1; the match to TRBD2 covers 7 bases. Germline lookup yields CDR1 MNHNS and CDR2 SASEGT. V gave up 5 bases and J gave up 8 bases; unmatched junction bases: 9. This CDR3 is built from 14 residues. In DNA, the CDR3 is TGTGCCAGCAGTAAGCGGGGTTGGGGATATGAGCAGTTCTTC. Amino acid sequence: CASSKRGWGYEQFF.

The chain joins TRBV29-1 to TRBJ2-5; TRBD1 might be the D (6 bases). Trimming shortened V by 6 bases and J by 5 bases, and 16 bases separated the two germline ends. The CDR3 is made up of 13 amino acids. Germline values: CDR1 SQVTM, CDR2 ANQGSEA. The CDR3 coding sequence is TGCAGCGTCGCCCGGGACATAACGGAGACCCAGTACTTC. Protein: CSVARDITETQYF.

The chain is built from TRBV7-9 and TRBJ2-3; D might be TRBD1 (5 bases). Per germline, CDR1 SEHNR and CDR2 FQNEAQ (reference sequence). V lost 2 bases and J lost 4, with 13 bases in between. The CDR3 has 15 residues. CDR3 sequence reads: CASSLLGESADTQYF. The CDR3 nucleotides read TGTGCCAGCAGCTTACTAGGGGAAAGTGCAGATACGCAGTATTTT.

This clone occurred once. The chain is built from TRBV27 and TRBJ2-5; maybe TRBD1 (7 bases). Between the trimmed V and J ends, which lost 5 bases and 4 bases, there was a span of 17 bases. This CDR3 is 15 amino acids long. Per the germline V gene, CDR1 is MNHEY and CDR2 is SMNVEV (reference sequence). The CDR3 protein is CASSPEGARGETQYF. The CDR3 nucleotides read TGTGCCAGCAGTCCGGAGGGGGCCCGGGGAGAGACCCAGTACTTC.

The CDR3, as DNA: TGTGCCAGTAGTGGGGGGACCGGGGAGCTGTTTTTT. Translating it yields CASSGGTGELFF. The chain couples TRBV19 to TRBJ2-2; D perhaps matches TRBD2 (6 bases). Trimming removed 5 bases at V and 5 bases at J, with 6 bases between. Germline assignment: CDR1 LNHDA and CDR2 SQIVND (reference sequence). This CDR3 contains 12 residues. Drawing the rest from reference TRBV19 and TRBJ2-2, the complete variable domain is DGGITQSPKYLFRKEGQNVTLSCEQNLNHDAMYWYRQDPGQGLRLIYYSQIVNDFQKGDIAEGYSVSREKKESFPLTVTSAQKNPTAFYLCASSGGTGELFFGEGSRLTVL.